The sequence of this T cell receptor beta chain was determined in a study of human T cells and chemical hapten exposure. This sample's time point: patch test 1, 2 weeks after DPC sensitization. Treatment noted: therapeutic diphenylcyclopropenone sensitization with weekly scalp DPC. MiXCR, applied by TCRdb to the RACE reads, yields one record per CDR3 protein. The sample has approximately 110,000 distinct CDR3 sequences; around 10% are singletons. CDR3 length: 17 residues. Trimming shortened V by 2 bases and J by 3 bases, and 18 bases separated the two germline ends. CDR1 and CDR2 from the germline V gene are MRHNA and SNTAGT. This clonotype was counted many times.

This rearrangement joins TRBV6-4 to TRBJ2-3; tentative D call: TRBD1 (6 bases). The sequence was obtained from a woman aged 35 to 49 with alopecia areata. Some clones in this sample may be carry-over from other donors' samples. Material: whole blood, obtained in connection with sensitization to the hapten diphenylcyclopropenone (DPC). The CDR3 loop is CASSDGRGRGDTDTQYF. The CDR3 nucleotides read TGTGCCAGCAGTGACGGCCGTGGCAGGGGTGATACAGATACGCAGTATTTT.